This TCR beta chain was obtained from a study of T cells in Graves' hyperthyroidism and ophthalmopathy. Study conclusions and caveats: The model foresaw ophthalmopathy a median about 6.5 months prior to onset. Most clonotypes that expanded in the thyroid above 0.001 also showed up in blood.

This clonotype was picked up many times. What it binds is not known. In patients aged 18 to 65, hyperthyroidism was newly diagnosed, with duration under 2 months. Researchers amplified the TCR beta CDR3 regions from RNA transcripts. When the TCR CDR3 underwent first-round RT-PCR, the HTBI primer set was used. TCRdb analysed the multiplex PCR reads with MiXCR anew, one entry per CDR3 protein. The top ten hold roughly 30% of the sample, which has roughly 700,000 distinct CDR3 sequences, just over 35% seen once. The clonotype comes from a woman in her 40s with Graves' hyperthyroidism. Material: blood.

The CDR3 region has the DNA TGCAGCGCCGGGACAGTTCTGAACACTGAAGCTTTCTTT. Translating it yields CSAGTVLNTEAFF. This chain connects TRBV29-1 to TRBJ1-1; 7 nucleotides agree with TRBD1. This CDR3 has 13 residues. Germline CDR1 is SQVTM and CDR2 is ANQGSEA. Losses at the gene ends were 7 bases for V and 0 bases for J; bases not matched to a gene: 5.